At least ten counts were recorded for the clone carrying this T cell receptor beta chain. The time point here: newly diagnosed GD, antithyroid drugs for less than 3 months. Researchers made the TCR library from RNA that was extracted from PBMCs. Diagnosis followed American Thyroid Association guidelines for Graves' disease. Germline loops: CDR1 MNHNS, CDR2 SASEGT. This CDR3 has 11 amino acids. V gave up 6 bases and J gave up 6 bases, with 8 bases separating them. This sample was taken from a study of regulatory T cells in long-lasting Graves disease. Libraries of TCR beta came from iRepertoire HTBI primers plus Arm-PCR of CDR3 regions. Original analysis: Identification of gene segments yielded more than 55 TRBV and 13 to 15 TRBJ across samples. TCRdb re-called the multiplex PCR reads with MiXCR, one entry per CDR3 protein. The V and J calls and clone size are TCRdb's, not the authors'. The table shows about 540,000 distinct CDR3 sequences, with approximately 13% occurring only once.

These data were likewise used in another study, on T cells in Graves' hyperthyroidism and ophthalmopathy. From that study: Carried out on the TCR CDR3, a first-round RT-PCR used the HTBI primer set.

Sample: peripheral blood mononuclear cells (PBMCs), taken at new diagnosis, from a patient treated with antithyroid drugs. The sequence was obtained from a man aged 30-40 years with Graves disease. J is TRBJ1-1 and V is TRBV6-1; the D is unclear. CDR3: CASRRRAEAFF. CDR3 nucleotides: TGTGCCAGCAGAAGACGGGCTGAAGCTTTCTTT.